This T cell receptor beta chain was retrieved from a study of shared clonotypes between healthy human individuals. Germline CDR1 and CDR2: MNHEY and SVGAGI. V was pared by 5 bases and J by 4 bases, with 0 bases of the junction left unmatched. The CDR3 runs to 14 residues. This clone occurred a few times. Bulk PBMC genomic DNA spanned ten immunoSEQ deep plates. Measured with immunoSEQ multiplex PCR; TCRdb has only the in-frame clones, and not every one. The profile shows approximately 470,000 clones, approximately 82% of them singletons. V and J are TRBV6-5 and TRBJ2-2; 11 bases line up with TRBD2. This clonotype was obtained from a middle-aged woman in good health. Some clones in this sample may be carry-over from other donors' samples. Source material: PBMCs. The CDR3 DNA reads TGTGCCAGCAGTCTAGCGGGAGGCACCGGGGAGCTGTTTTTT. Its protein is CASSLAGGTGELFF.